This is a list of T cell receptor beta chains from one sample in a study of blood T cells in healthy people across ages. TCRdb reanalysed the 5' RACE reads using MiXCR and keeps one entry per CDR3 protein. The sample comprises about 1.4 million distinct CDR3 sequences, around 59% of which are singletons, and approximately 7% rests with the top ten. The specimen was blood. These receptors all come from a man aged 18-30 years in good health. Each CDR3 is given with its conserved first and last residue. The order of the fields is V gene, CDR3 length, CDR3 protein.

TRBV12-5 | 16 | CASGLGGGQGRQPQHF
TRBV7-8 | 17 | CASSKGQRSSYNSPLHF
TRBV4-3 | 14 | CASSQAGITDTQYF
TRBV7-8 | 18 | CASSLGPGGGVSTDTQYF
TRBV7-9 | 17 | CASSSIAPGTTGETQYF
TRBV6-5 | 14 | CASSSEPGPNEQYF
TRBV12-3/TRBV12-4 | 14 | CAGSPRGGNTEAFF
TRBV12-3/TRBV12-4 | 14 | CASRLGSLGHEQYF
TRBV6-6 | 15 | CASSYSPEASYEQYF
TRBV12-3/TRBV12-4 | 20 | CASSPQGLREGPISYNEQFF
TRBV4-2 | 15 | CASSHASSGEETQYF
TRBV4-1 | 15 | CASSQVRSDPREQYF
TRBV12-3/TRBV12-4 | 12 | CASRAGGETQYF
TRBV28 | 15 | CASSLTAGVLNEQYF
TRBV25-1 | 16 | CASSELASGVTDTQYF
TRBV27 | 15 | CASSFIEGRAYEQYF
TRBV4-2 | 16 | CASPIPVRDFVETQYF
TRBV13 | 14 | CASSSRTNTYEQYF
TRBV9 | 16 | CASSVFSGGPEETQYF
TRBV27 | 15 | CASSPGTSGGGGQYF
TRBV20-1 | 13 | CSGRGAGVETQYF
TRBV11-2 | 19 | CASSIGLAGGDWGEETQYF
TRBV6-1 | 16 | CASSARAGVGDTEAFF
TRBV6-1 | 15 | CASSEARPDLYGYTF
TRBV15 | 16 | CATSRDSAGDPGTQYF
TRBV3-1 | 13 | CASSHGTIPEAFF
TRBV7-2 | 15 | CASSSHGQGVDEQFF
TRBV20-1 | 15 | CSASGDRALTYGYTF
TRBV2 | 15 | CASSEAPGRVTEAFF
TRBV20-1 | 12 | CSAIDHYNEQYF
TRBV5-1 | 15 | CASSGVGLAKNIQYF
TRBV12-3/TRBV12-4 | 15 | CASSHGRSFLVGYTF
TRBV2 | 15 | CASSVGTSGAETQYF
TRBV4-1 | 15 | CASSLQPPSSYEQYF
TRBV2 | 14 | CASSETGSWETQYF
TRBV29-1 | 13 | CSADGENTGELFF
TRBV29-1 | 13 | CSSSRRETEGYTF
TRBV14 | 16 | CASSPHLADFYNEQFF
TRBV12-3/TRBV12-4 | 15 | CASSREGGTSYEQYF
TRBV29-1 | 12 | CSVAEGVYGYTF
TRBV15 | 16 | CATSKNRGSSTDTQYF
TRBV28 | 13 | CATRGDKPYEQYF
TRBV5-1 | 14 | CASSFIGQGETQYF
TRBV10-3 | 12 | CATSGLGNEQFF
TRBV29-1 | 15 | CSVGGPVRMNTEAFF
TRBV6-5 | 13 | CASSTGWRQPQHF
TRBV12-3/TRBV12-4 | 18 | CASSLYPPTSGSSYEQYF
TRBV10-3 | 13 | CAISRDRVGGCTF
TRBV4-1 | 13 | CASSQDLDYGYTF
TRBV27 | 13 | CASSVSHRNEQFF
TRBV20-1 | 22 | CSAFGTPWSWDFEKVSYNEQFF
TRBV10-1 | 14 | CASSDPDREYEQYF
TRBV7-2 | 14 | CASSLELLTGELFF
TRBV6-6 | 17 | CASRVHSPVSENYEQYF
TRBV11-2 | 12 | CASTWGANVLTF
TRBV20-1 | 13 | CSAFGSSNQPQHF
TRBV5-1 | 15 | CASSLLSDANEKLFF
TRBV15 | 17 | CATSRDQGDSNTDTQYF
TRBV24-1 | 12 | CATSVEGLKQFF